The source of this T cell receptor (beta chain) is a study of blood T cell repertoires in COVID-19. Study details: Italy, Spain and the United States were the sources of the convalescent and acute COVID-19 samples. Sources were T cells, B-cell-depleted T cells, or PBMCs; the material itself was cDNA or gDNA.

This clone was found once. The CDR3 is made up of 16 amino acids. Trimming took 6 bases from V and 2 from J; bases not matched to a gene: 5. CDR1 and CDR2 from the germline V gene are MNHEY and SMNVEV (reference sequence). How the authors handled the data: Estimates of nucleated cell counts were drawn from the amplification of reference gene primers. The assay was immunoSEQ multiplex PCR, and TCRdb's table has in-frame clones only and misses some. The D gene and trimming were derived from the DNA, and the V and J assignments and clone size from that table. The sample contains approximately 110,000 clones, around 85% of which appear only once.

This TCR derives from a man between 45 and 60 years old with acute or convalescent COVID-19. Input material: peripheral blood. The chain uses TRBV27 and TRBJ2-1; TRBD2 aligns across 12 bases. The DNA of the CDR3 is TGTGCCAGCAGGGATTCTAGCGGGGGGGCCTACAATGAGCAGTTCTTC. Amino acid sequence: CASRDSSGGAYNEQFF.